One sample yielded the 28 T cell receptor beta chains listed below, sequenced in a study of blood T cell repertoires in COVID-19. Clones were sequenced by immunoSEQ multiplex PCR, and TCRdb holds only the in-frame ones, with some missing. The sample has under 300,000 clones, about four fifths seen once; the top ten hold more than 1.5%. The sequenced sample consisted of peripheral blood. These receptors were taken from a man younger than 45 who had recovered from COVID-19.

The chain couples TRBV6-5 to TRBJ2-3; 8 positions agree with TRBD1. Germline V gene lookup returns CDR1 MNHEY and CDR2 SVGAGI. V dropped 7 bases and J dropped 3; count of bases not matched to a gene: 3. The CDR3 loop spans 13 amino acids. CDR3 sequence (DNA): TGTGCCAGCATCGACAGGGGTACAGATACGCAGTATTTT. Its translation: CASIDRGTDTQYF.

This rearrangement joins TRBV7-9 to TRBJ1-2; 9 bases line up with TRBD1. Germline V CDR1 and CDR2: SEHNR, FQNEAQ (reference sequence). Trimming took 7 bases from V and 14 from J; bases not matched to a gene: 11. This CDR3 contains 12 residues. The chain's CDR3 is CASTPGDRVGTF. The CDR3 DNA sequence: TGTGCCAGCACCCCGGGGGACAGGGTGGGGACCTTC.

Only one count was recorded for this clone. The chain combines TRBV2 with TRBJ2-5; D is undetermined. The germline CDR1 and CDR2 sequences are SNHLY and FYNNEI. The CDR3 loop spans 15 amino acids. V was pared by 2 bases and J by 1 base, with 11 bases between. CDR3 residues: CASSESVGPQETQYF. CDR3 nucleotide sequence: TGTGCCAGCAGTGAAAGTGTTGGGCCCCAAGAGACCCAGTACTTC.

The genes are TRBV2 and TRBJ2-6, with D unresolved. The CDR3 loop spans 16 amino acids. Trimming removed 6 bases from V and 0 bases from J, with 12 bases in between. CDR1 and CDR2 (germline): SNHLY, FYNNEI. CDR3 residues: CASSPGISSGANVLTF. Written as DNA, the CDR3 is TGTGCCAGCAGCCCAGGAATATCCTCTGGGGCCAACGTCCTGACTTTC. The full variable domain, rest sourced from reference TRBV2 and TRBJ2-6, is EPEVTQTPSHQVTQMGQEVILRCVPISNHLYFYWYRQILGQKVEFLVSFYNNEISEKSEIFDDQFSVERPDGSNFTLKIRSTKLEDSAMYFCASSPGISSGANVLTFGAGSRLTVL.

V is TRBV9 and J is TRBJ2-3, with D possibly matching TRBD1 (5 bases). CDR1 is SGDLS and CDR2 is YYNGEE in the germline V gene. The V end was cut by 1 base, the J end by 4 bases, with 13 bases between. The CDR3 is made up of 15 amino acids. The CDR3 region has the DNA TGTGCCAGCAGCGTATCAGGGCAATCATCAGATACGCAGTATTTT. It translates to CASSVSGQSSDTQYF.

The V call is TRBV18, the J call TRBJ2-5; the match to TRBD1 covers 7 bases. This CDR3 region has 14 residues. Germline-derived CDR1 and CDR2 are KGHSH and LQKENI. V was clipped by 6 bases and J by 2 bases; unmatched bases: 6. Written as DNA, the CDR3 is TGTGCCAGCTCTCCCGGACAGGTACAAGAGACCCAGTACTTC. Translated: CASSPGQVQETQYF. The full variable domain, its missing parts supplied by reference TRBV18 and TRBJ2-5, is NAGVMQNPRHLVRRRGQEARLRCSPMKGHSHVYWYRQLPEEGLKFMVYLQKENIIDESGMPKERFSAEFPKEGPSILRIQQVVRGDSAAYFCASSPGQVQETQYFGPGTRLLVL.

The rearrangement joins TRBV7-9 to TRBJ2-3, with D maybe TRBD1 (5 bases). CDR3 size: 15 residues. Germline V gives CDR1 SEHNR, CDR2 FQNEAQ (reference sequence). V lost 5 bases to trimming and J lost 1 base, with 13 bases between them. The CDR3 region is CASSPAGRGTDTQYF. CDR3 nucleotides: TGTGCCAGCAGCCCCGCTGGCAGGGGCACAGATACGCAGTATTTT.

A single count supports this clone. The chain employs TRBV10-3 and TRBJ1-1, with D possibly TRBD1 on 5 matching bases. The ends were cut back, 3 bases at V and 10 bases at J, with 18 bases in the middle. The germline V gene encodes CDR1 ENHRY and CDR2 SYGVKD. This CDR3 comprises 14 residues. For the CDR3, the DNA is TGTGCCATCAGTGAATCCGGGCCTCCGGGGGGAGCTTTCTTT. Translated: CAISESGPPGGAFF.

V is TRBV5-1 and J is TRBJ2-7, with D perhaps TRBD1 (6 bases). The CDR3 is made up of 14 amino acids. Germline V gives CDR1 SGHRS, CDR2 YFSETQ. The V end was cut by 4 bases, the J end by 3 bases, with 14 bases between. The CDR3 region is CASSSAGQSYEQYF. DNA for the CDR3: TGCGCCAGCAGCAGCGCTGGACAGAGCTACGAGCAGTACTTC.

The chain carries TRBV14 and TRBJ1-1; possible D gene TRBD1, 5 bases. Germline lookup yields CDR1 SGHDN and CDR2 FVKESK. This CDR3 region has 13 residues. Trimming stripped 0 bases from V and 11 bases from J, with 13 bases between. CDR3 residues: CASSQEWQGGAFF. CDR3 bases: TGTGCCAGCAGCCAAGAATGGCAGGGAGGGGCTTTCTTT.

The chain combines TRBV15 with TRBJ2-1; a possible D gene is TRBD1 (7 bases). Germline V gives CDR1 LNHNV, CDR2 YYDKDF (reference sequence). The V gene lost 1 base and the J gene lost 2 bases, with 12 bases spanning the gap. The CDR3 loop spans 16 amino acids. The CDR3 DNA reads as TGTGCCACCAGCAGAGGGCAGGGGGAGGCCTACAATGAGCAGTTCTTC. Translating it yields CATSRGQGEAYNEQFF.

This rearrangement joins TRBV16 to TRBJ1-6, with D possibly TRBD1 on 5 matching bases. V lost 4 bases, J lost 10 bases, and 17 bases lay in between. The CDR3 spans 15 residues. The germline gives CDR1 KGHSY, CDR2 FQNENV. The CDR3 nucleotides are TGTGCCAGCAGCCCGGGGGGGACGGGGGAATCACCCCTCCACTTT. Translated, it gives CASSPGGTGESPLHF.

There are a few counts of this clone. The gene calls are TRBV5-1 and TRBJ2-1; D not resolved. The germline V and J ends were trimmed by 1 base and 10 bases, with 6 bases remaining between them. The CDR3 is 11 residues long. Looked up from germline, CDR1 is SGHRS and CDR2 is YFSETQ. CDR3 protein: CASSLTEEQFF. The CDR3 DNA reads TGCGCCAGCAGCTTGACGGAGGAGCAGTTCTTC.

V is TRBV5-4 and J is TRBJ1-5; the D gene is possibly TRBD1 (6 bases). V gave up 4 bases and J gave up 4 bases, with 15 bases separating them. This CDR3 comprises 15 residues. Germline V lookup: CDR1 SGHNT, CDR2 YYREEE (reference sequence). CDR3 sequence: CASSHGGQTNQPQHF. The CDR3 coding sequence is TGTGCCAGCAGCCACGGAGGACAGACAAATCAGCCCCAGCATTTT.

The chain carries TRBV10-3 and TRBJ1-6; a weak D match, TRBD1 (6 bases). Trimming cost V 10 bases and J 3 bases, with 19 bases left between them. The CDR3 runs to 16 residues. Germline V gene data show CDR1 as ENHRY and CDR2 as SYGVKD. The CDR3: CATLRDIGLYNSPLHF. DNA of the CDR3: TGTGCCACGCTTCGGGACATAGGACTCTATAATTCACCCCTCCACTTT.

This sequence joins TRBV21-1 and TRBJ1-1; TRBD1 is the table's D call, not checked against the DNA. TRBV21-1 is classified as a pseudogene. The CDR3 spans 16 residues. The CDR3 DNA follows: TGTGCCAGCAGCATAAGGCAGGGCTCCATGAACACTGAAGCTTTCTTT. This codes for CASSIRQGSMNTEAFF.

V is TRBV3-1 (or the pseudogene TRBV3-2) and J is TRBJ1-2; D unclear. This CDR3 contains 14 residues. V was trimmed by 0 bases and J by 4 bases, leaving 9 bases between them. Germline assignment: CDR1 LGHDT and CDR2 YNNKEL (reference sequence). The CDR3 here is CASSQDLGGYGYTF. CDR3 bases: TGTGCCAGCAGCCAAGACTTAGGCGGCTATGGCTACACCTTC.

V gene TRBV19 combines with J gene TRBJ2-7; possible D gene TRBD1, 6 bases. From germline, CDR1 is LNHDA and CDR2 SQIVND (reference sequence). The CDR3 consists of 15 residues. V shed 6 bases and J shed 6 bases, with 21 bases lying between them. The CDR3 coding sequence is TGTGCCAGTAGCCATAAGACAGGAGACCCGAGCGAGCAGTACTTC. Translated, it gives CASSHKTGDPSEQYF.

The chain employs TRBV28 and TRBJ1-2, with TRBD1 as a possible D gene (5 bases). CDR3 length: 12 amino acids. With 8 bases removed from V and 3 bases from J, the gap between germline ends came to 10 bases. The germline V gene has CDR1 MDHEN and CDR2 SYDVKM. CDR3 DNA sequence: TGTGCCAGCGGGGGGACGGACTATGGCTACACCTTC. It specifies CASGGTDYGYTF.

This clone was seen a handful of times. J is TRBJ2-3 and V is TRBV10-1; 11 bases fit TRBD2. V gave up 6 bases and J gave up 5 bases; unmatched junction bases: 10. Germline CDR1 and CDR2: WNHNN and SYGVQD (reference sequence). The CDR3 runs 16 residues. Here the CDR3 DNA reads TGCGCCAGCAGCCCAGGGGTAGCGGGGGGGCGAGATACGCAGTATTTT. Translation gives CASSPGVAGGRDTQYF.

V and J are TRBV4-1 and TRBJ1-2; 9 bases are a match to TRBD1. The V gene's germline CDR1 is MGHRA and CDR2 YSYEKL. The V gene end was trimmed by 7 bases and the J gene end by 8 bases; junction bases not matched to a gene: 17. There are 16 residues in the CDR3. For the CDR3, the DNA is TGCGCCAGCAACTCCGTTGGGACAGGGATTTCCTACGGCTACACCTTC. This encodes CASNSVGTGISYGYTF.

Here the CDR3 DNA reads TGTGCCAGCAGCCAAGATGAACTAAGCCATTCACCCCTCCACTTT. Its translation: CASSQDELSHSPLHF. The V call is TRBV3-1 (or the pseudogene TRBV3-2), the J call TRBJ1-6; D call uncertain. CDR1 is LGHDT, CDR2 YNNKEL, per germline (reference sequence). CDR3 length equals 15 residues. Trimming left V 0 bases short and J 8 bases short, with 11 bases between.

The rearrangement joins TRBV14 to TRBJ2-7; D possibly corresponds to TRBD1 (6 bases). The V end was cut by 7 bases, the J end by 5 bases, with 21 bases between. This CDR3 has 15 amino acids. The germline V gene encodes CDR1 SGHDN and CDR2 FVKESK. In DNA form, the CDR3 reads TGTGCCAGCACAGCGCTAATTCAGGGGCAGCACGAGCAGTACGTC. This codes for CASTALIQGQHEQYV.

This sequence joins TRBV19 and TRBJ1-1; the D gene is possibly TRBD1 (5 bases). CDR3 size: 15 residues. The V gene's germline CDR1 is LNHDA and CDR2 SQIVND (reference sequence). The V end lost 8 bases, the J end lost 0 bases, and 16 bases lay between the germline ends. Here the CDR3 reads CASAQPGTLNTEAFF. Here the CDR3 DNA reads TGTGCCAGTGCCCAACCGGGGACTTTGAACACTGAAGCTTTCTTT.

This rearrangement joins TRBV25-1 to TRBJ2-2; the match to TRBD1 covers 7 bases. Germline V gene sequence: CDR1 MGHDK, CDR2 SYGVNS. V was pared by 11 bases and J by 5 bases, with 8 bases of the junction left unmatched. The CDR3 is 13 residues long. The CDR3 DNA reads TGTGCCGACCCGACAGGGTGTACCGGGGAGCTGTTTTTT. This sequence encodes CADPTGCTGELFF.

The CDR3 region has the DNA TGTGCCAGCAGTTACCCCGGACAGAGCGAAGAGACCCAGTACTTC. It specifies CASSYPGQSEETQYF. The V and J genes are TRBV6-5 and TRBJ2-5, with D possibly being TRBD1 (6 bases). The CDR3 totals 15 residues. Germline loops: CDR1 MNHEY, CDR2 SVGAGI. The V gene lost 2 bases and the J gene lost 3 bases, with 13 bases spanning the gap.

The genes are TRBV27 and TRBJ1-1; D gene ambiguous. The V gene lost 3 bases and the J gene lost 4 bases, with 18 bases spanning the gap. From germline, CDR1 is MNHEY and CDR2 SMNVEV (reference sequence). This CDR3 spans 16 amino acids. The CDR3 is CASSLSRARRGTEAFF. The CDR3 bases are TGTGCCAGCAGTTTGTCCCGAGCTAGGCGGGGCACTGAAGCTTTCTTT.

The chain couples TRBV7-9 to TRBJ1-2, with 9 bases that match TRBD1. In germline, CDR1 is SEHNR, CDR2 FQNEAQ (reference sequence). The CDR3 contains 15 residues. V trimming: 5 bases; J trimming: 7 bases; junction bases outside the gene matches: 11. CDR3 coding DNA: TGTGCCAGCAGCCCGACCGGGACAGGGACGGGTGGCTACACCTTC. Its translation: CASSPTGTGTGGYTF.